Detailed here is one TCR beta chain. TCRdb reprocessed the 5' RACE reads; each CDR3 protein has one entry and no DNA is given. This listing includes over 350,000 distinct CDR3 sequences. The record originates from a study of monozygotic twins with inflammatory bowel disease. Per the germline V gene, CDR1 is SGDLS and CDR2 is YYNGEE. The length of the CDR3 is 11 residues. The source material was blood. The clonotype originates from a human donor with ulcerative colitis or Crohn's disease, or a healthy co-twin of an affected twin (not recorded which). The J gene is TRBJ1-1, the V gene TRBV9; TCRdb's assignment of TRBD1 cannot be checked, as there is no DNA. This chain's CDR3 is CASSGPGGAFF.